These 22 T cell receptor beta chains were all obtained from the same sample, sequenced in a study of T cell repertoires in cytomegalovirus infection. MiXCR was run by TCRdb on the reads, yielding one entry per CDR3 protein. The table lists some 700,000 distinct CDR3 sequences, less than 40% of them singletons. The material sequenced was PBMCs. The receptors were gathered from a human donor in good health (CMV status not recorded). Some clones in this sample may be carry-over from other donors' samples.

The V gene is TRBV12-3 or TRBV12-4, the J gene TRBJ2-5, with D perhaps TRBD2 (7 bases). The CDR3 has 16 amino acids. V was trimmed by 3 bases and J by 2 bases, leaving 16 bases between them. CDR3 nucleotide sequence: TGTGCCAGCAGTTTTTCACCGGGGGGCCCACAAGAGACCCAGTACTTC. Amino acids: CASSFSPGGPQETQYF.

The chain combines TRBV7-2 with TRBJ1-3, with a tentative D call TRBD1 (6 bases). The CDR3 length is 18 residues. The germline CDR1 and CDR2 sequences are SGHTA and FQGNSA. Trimming took off 5 bases at V and 0 bases at J, with 20 bases between the two ends. The CDR3 region is CASSLNRVPRHSGNTIYF. Here the CDR3 DNA reads TGTGCCAGCAGCCTCAACAGGGTGCCCCGACACTCTGGAAACACCATATATTTT.

This clonotype was seen only a few times. The genes are TRBV28 and TRBJ2-7; perhaps TRBD1 as D (5 bases). Germline loops: CDR1 MDHEN, CDR2 SYDVKM. The CDR3 loop spans 17 amino acids. Deletions cut 5 bases from V and 0 bases from J, with 20 bases between. CDR3 DNA sequence: TGTGCCAGCAGTCCAGACCTTCGACAGACATACTCCTACGAGCAGTACTTC. Protein sequence: CASSPDLRQTYSYEQYF.

This clonotype was observed a few times. V and J are TRBV7-6 and TRBJ2-5; no reliable D call. CDR1 is SGHVS and CDR2 is FNYEAQ in the germline V gene. Trimming stripped 3 bases from V and 2 bases from J, with 13 bases between. CDR3 length equals 15 residues. CDR3 sequence reads: CASSFNSVGQETQYF. The CDR3 coding sequence is TGTGCCAGCAGCTTCAATTCTGTGGGGCAAGAGACCCAGTACTTC.

CDR3 region: CSAFGLAYTGELFF. In DNA, the CDR3 is TGCAGTGCTTTCGGACTAGCTTACACCGGGGAGCTGTTTTTT. This chain connects TRBV20-1 to TRBJ2-2, with 8 bases matching TRBD2. Trimming at V came to 5 bases and at J to 3 bases, leaving 5 bases not matched to a gene. The CDR3 length is 14 residues. Germline lookup yields CDR1 DFQATT and CDR2 SNEGSKA (reference sequence).

The genes are TRBV27 and TRBJ2-7, with 8 bases that match TRBD1. This CDR3 has 16 amino acids. CDR1 and CDR2 from the germline V gene are MNHEY and SMNVEV (reference sequence). With V trimmed by 2 bases and J by 6 bases, 12 bases remained unmatched. This CDR3 is CASSLIPGRGRGEQYF. The CDR3 DNA reads as TGTGCCAGCAGTTTAATCCCCGGCAGGGGGCGAGGCGAGCAGTACTTC.

The genes are TRBV12-3 or TRBV12-4 and TRBJ1-3; no clear D. V was cut by 7 bases and J by 0 bases, with 13 bases left in between. The CDR3 has 15 residues. Written as DNA, the CDR3 is TGTGCCAGCACTTACATCCGGGACTCTGGAAACACCATATATTTT. This sequence encodes CASTYIRDSGNTIYF.

Notes on this clonotype: This likely comes from a read error, as the CDR3 has no conserved phenylalanine or tryptophan at its end. The chain uses TRBV7-6 and TRBJ2-1; 7 bases match TRBD1. This CDR3 region has 13 residues. The J segment lost 13 bases and the V segment lost 5 bases, leaving 11 bases of the junction unmatched. Germline CDR1 is SGHVS and CDR2 is FNYEAQ. CDR3 bases: TGTGCCAGCAGCAAAGACAGGGAAACACCTCAGTTCTCC. It encodes CASSKDRETPQFS.

This rearrangement joins TRBV2 to TRBJ1-2, with D perhaps TRBD1 (5 bases). There are 14 residues in the CDR3. Per the germline V gene, CDR1 is SNHLY and CDR2 is FYNNEI. V gave up 6 bases and J gave up 1 base, with 12 bases separating them. The chain's CDR3 is CASSGGGINYGYTF. The CDR3 DNA reads TGTGCCAGCAGCGGGGGGGGGATTAACTATGGCTACACCTTC.

The CDR3 sequence: CASSLGDRDFYGYTF. CDR3 nucleotides: TGTGCCAGCAGCTTGGGGGACAGAGACTTCTATGGCTACACCTTC. The V gene is TRBV7-6, the J gene TRBJ1-2; 7 bases are a match to TRBD1. Germline CDR1 reads SGHVS; CDR2 reads FNYEAQ. V was pared by 3 bases and J by 4 bases, with 8 bases of the junction left unmatched. This CDR3 is built from 15 residues.

The chain has TRBV6-6 and TRBJ2-7, with D possibly matching TRBD2 (5 bases). Germline V gives CDR1 MNHNY, CDR2 SVGAGI (reference sequence). Trimming took off 8 bases at V and 7 bases at J, with 15 bases between the two ends. The CDR3 spans 12 residues. In DNA form, the CDR3 reads TGTGCCAGCGGGAGAGAAAGGGTTGAGCAGTACTTC. Translation gives CASGRERVEQYF.

This clonotype was counted a few times. The V call is TRBV5-1, the J call TRBJ2-5, with D unresolved. Germline-derived CDR1 and CDR2 are SGHRS and YFSETQ. Between the trimmed V and J ends, which lost 6 bases and 0 bases, there was a span of 18 bases. The CDR3 contains 16 residues. CDR3 region: CASNWRHPADQETQYF. CDR3 sequence (DNA): TGCGCCAGCAACTGGCGGCACCCCGCAGACCAAGAGACCCAGTACTTC.

This clonotype was seen only a few times. This chain connects TRBV5-1 to TRBJ1-4; 9 bases match TRBD1. The CDR3 has 16 residues. The V and J ends lost 0 bases and 5 bases, in that order; junction bases with no gene match: 5. CDR1 is SGHRS, CDR2 YFSETQ, per germline. As DNA, the CDR3 is TGCGCCAGCAGCTTGGCCACGGGACAGGGCAATGAAAAACTGTTTTTT. Its protein is CASSLATGQGNEKLFF.

The chain joins TRBV29-1 to TRBJ2-5, with 11 bases that match TRBD1. Trimming at V came to 1 base and at J to 3 bases, leaving 1 base not matched to a gene. Germline V gene sequence: CDR1 SQVTM, CDR2 ANQGSEA. The CDR3 contains 14 residues. CDR3 bases: TGCAGCGTTGAAGGGACAGGGGGCGAAGAGACCCAGTACTTC. Residues: CSVEGTGGEETQYF.

The rearrangement links TRBV28 to TRBJ1-1; D gene ambiguous. Per germline, CDR1 MDHEN and CDR2 SYDVKM. Trimming shortened V by 3 bases and J by 0 bases, and 11 bases separated the two germline ends. This CDR3 contains 15 residues. CDR3 amino acids: CASSFAGDMNTEAFF. For the CDR3, the DNA is TGTGCCAGCAGTTTCGCCGGAGACATGAACACTGAAGCTTTCTTT.

The CDR3 DNA follows: TGCAGCGCCTCCCTTAACTATGGCTACACCTTC. It yields the protein CSASLNYGYTF. This chain uses TRBV29-1 with TRBJ1-2; D is uncertain. The ends were cut back, 7 bases at V and 1 base at J, with 7 bases in the middle. CDR3 length: 11 residues. CDR1 is SQVTM, CDR2 ANQGSEA, per germline.

As regards this clonotype: This may come from a read error, since a much larger clone is one base off. The chain uses TRBV5-5 and TRBJ2-5; D unresolved. Germline lookup yields CDR1 SGHKS and CDR2 YYEKEE (reference sequence). Trimming cost V 2 bases and J 0 bases, with 2 bases left between them. This CDR3 has 12 residues. The CDR3 is CASSFDQETQYF. CDR3 nucleotide sequence: TGTGCCAGCAGCTTCGACCAAGAGACCCAGTACTTC.

This clonotype came up a few times. The V gene is TRBV24-1, the J gene TRBJ2-7, with D unclear. Germline CDR1 is KGHDR and CDR2 is SFDVKD. This CDR3 has 13 residues. V was cut by 2 bases and J by 1 base, with 5 bases left in between. The CDR3 bases are TGTGCCACCAGTGATTCCCAGTCCTACGAGCAGTACTTC. This encodes CATSDSQSYEQYF.

This chain connects TRBV28 to TRBJ2-1; 15 nucleotides match TRBD2. The CDR3 runs to 19 residues. The germline V gene encodes CDR1 MDHEN and CDR2 SYDVKM. The V gene end was trimmed by 2 bases and the J gene end by 7 bases; junction bases not matched to a gene: 12. The CDR3 reads CASSLAGLAGGPSRNEQFF. DNA of the CDR3: TGTGCCAGCAGTTTAGCCGGACTAGCGGGAGGGCCTTCGCGTAATGAGCAGTTCTTC.

The rearrangement joins TRBV12-3 or TRBV12-4 to TRBJ1-3; TRBD1 matches 7 bases. The CDR3 consists of 15 residues. Trimming removed 6 bases from V and 0 bases from J; junction bases left unmatched: 5. CDR3 coding DNA: TGTGCCAGCAGAAGACAGGGAAGCTCTGGAAACACCATATATTTT. Translated, it gives CASRRQGSSGNTIYF.

This clonotype occurred many times. V and J are TRBV12-3 or TRBV12-4 and TRBJ1-1; no clear D. CDR3 length equals 13 residues. V lost 2 bases, J lost 7 bases, and 11 bases lay in between. CDR3 sequence (DNA): TGTGCCAGCAGTTTAACGGGTGCAGTTGAAGCTTTCTTT. It yields the protein CASSLTGAVEAFF.

This clonotype was recorded a few times. The chain combines TRBV6-5 with TRBJ1-3; no definite D call. The germline gives CDR1 MNHEY, CDR2 SVGAGI. The CDR3 is made up of 12 amino acids. Deletions cut 7 bases from V and 0 bases from J, with 4 bases between. In DNA, the CDR3 is TGTGCCAGCACCTCCTCTGGAAACACCATATATTTT. Its translation: CASTSSGNTIYF.